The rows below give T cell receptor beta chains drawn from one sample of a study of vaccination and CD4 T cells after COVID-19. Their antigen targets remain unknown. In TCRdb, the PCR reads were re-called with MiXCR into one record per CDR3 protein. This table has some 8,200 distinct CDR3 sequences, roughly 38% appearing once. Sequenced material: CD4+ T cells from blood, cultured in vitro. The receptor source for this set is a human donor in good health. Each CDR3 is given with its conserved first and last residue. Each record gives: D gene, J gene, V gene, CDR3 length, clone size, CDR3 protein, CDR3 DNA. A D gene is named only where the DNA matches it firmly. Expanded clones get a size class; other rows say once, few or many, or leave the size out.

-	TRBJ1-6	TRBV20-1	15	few	CSARGPRSYNSPLHF	TGCAGTGCTAGGGGGCCGAGGTCCTATAATTCACCCCTCCACTTT
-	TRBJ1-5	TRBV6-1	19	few	CASSRSPGHTMGSNQPQHF	TGTGCCAGCAGTCGGTCCCCGGGCCACACCATGGGAAGCAATCAGCCCCAGCATTTT
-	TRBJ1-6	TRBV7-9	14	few	CASSFSGGGSPLHF	TGTGCCAGCAGCTTTAGCGGAGGAGGTTCACCCCTCCACTTT
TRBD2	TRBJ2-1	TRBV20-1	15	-	CSADTPGLAGNEQFF	TGCAGTGCTGATACCCCGGGACTAGCGGGCAATGAGCAGTTCTTC
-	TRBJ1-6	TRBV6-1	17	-	CATKTAGVSSYNSPLHF	TGTGCCACCAAGACCGCGGGGGTTAGCTCCTATAATTCACCCCTCCACTTT
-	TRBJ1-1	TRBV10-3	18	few	CAISEGEVWGKGNTEAFF	TGTGCCATCAGTGAGGGGGAGGTATGGGGGAAAGGGAACACTGAAGCTTTCTTT
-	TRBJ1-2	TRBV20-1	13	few	CSAGRRAAKGYTF	TGCAGTGCTGGCCGCAGGGCAGCCAAGGGCTACACCTTC
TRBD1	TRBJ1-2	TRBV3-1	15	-	CASSHDTGTAYGYTF	TGTGCCAGCAGCCACGACACCGGGACAGCCTATGGCTACACCTTC
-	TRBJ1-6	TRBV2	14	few	CASSDSGPSSPLHF	TGTGCCAGCAGTGACTCAGGGCCTTCCTCACCCCTCCACTTT
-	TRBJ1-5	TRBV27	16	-	CASPLWGAYSNQPQHF	TGTGCCAGCCCCCTATGGGGGGCCTATAGCAATCAGCCCCAGCATTTT
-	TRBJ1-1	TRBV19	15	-	CASSLNTPMNTEAFF	TGTGCCAGTAGTCTTAACACCCCTATGAACACTGAAGCTTTCTTT
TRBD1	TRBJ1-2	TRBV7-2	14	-	CASSSLQGFYGYTF	TGTGCCAGCAGCTCCTTACAGGGGTTCTATGGCTACACCTTC
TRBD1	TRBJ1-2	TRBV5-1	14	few	CASSPRQGFDGYTF	TGCGCCAGCAGCCCACGACAGGGTTTTGATGGCTACACCTTC
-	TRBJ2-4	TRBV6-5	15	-	CASSYQAGAKNIQYF	TGTGCCAGCAGTTATCAGGCAGGGGCCAAAAACATTCAGTACTTC
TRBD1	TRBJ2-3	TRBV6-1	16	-	CASSETSGGRTDTQYF	TGTGCCAGCAGTGAAACCTCAGGGGGCCGCACAGATACGCAGTATTTT
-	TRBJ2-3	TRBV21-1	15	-	CASSSTGGSLVTQYF	TGTGCCAGCAGCAGCACAGGGGGGAGCTTGGTTACGCAGTATTTT
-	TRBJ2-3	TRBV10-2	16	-	CASSEPGGPSTDTQYF	TGCGCCAGCAGTGAGCCGGGCGGCCCTAGCACAGATACGCAGTATTTT
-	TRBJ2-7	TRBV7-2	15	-	CASSLEAGLDGEQYF	TGCGCCAGCAGCTTGGAGGCAGGTTTGGACGGGGAGCAGTACTTC
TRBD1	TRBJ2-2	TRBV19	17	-	CASSGRPGGANTGELFF	TGTGCCAGTAGTGGTCGGCCAGGGGGCGCGAACACCGGGGAGCTGTTTTTT
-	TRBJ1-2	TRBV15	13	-	CATSRDLLGGYTF	TGTGCCACCAGCAGAGATCTTTTAGGTGGCTACACCTTC
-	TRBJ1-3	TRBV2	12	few	CASSQSGNTIYF	TGTGCCAGCAGTCAGTCTGGAAACACCATATATTTT
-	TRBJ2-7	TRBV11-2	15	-	CASSPQGIGAYEQYF	TGTGCCAGCAGCCCACAGGGTATAGGGGCCTACGAGCAGTACTTC
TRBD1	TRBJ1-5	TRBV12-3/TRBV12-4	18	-	CASSSHYPGQGMYQPQHF	TGTGCCAGCAGTTCTCACTACCCGGGACAGGGTATGTATCAGCCCCAGCATTTT
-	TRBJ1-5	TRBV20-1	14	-	CSARTNTGNQPQHF	TGCAGTGCTAGGACAAACACCGGCAATCAGCCCCAGCATTTT